This T cell receptor beta chain comes out of a study of molecular identifiers for immune sequencing clone quantification. This clonotype showed up many times. TCRdb processed the PCR reads anew with MiXCR; each CDR3 protein has one entry. The table lists approximately 590,000 distinct CDR3 sequences, approximately 24% of them singletons. The CDR3 contains 16 residues. The V end was cut by 3 bases, the J end by 8 bases, with 19 bases between. Germline assignment: CDR1 LGHNA and CDR2 YSLEER. The chain is built from TRBV4-3 and TRBJ1-4; weak D call: TRBD1 (6 bases). The TCR comes from a human donor in good health. Some libraries in this study had Jurkat cell RNA spiked in. The sample consisted of naive CD8+ T cells from blood, with Jurkat cell RNA spiked in. The subset is: FACS-sorted CD8+CD4-CCR7+CD45RA+ naive T cells. The CDR3 reads CASSQDPRGMGEKLFF. CDR3 DNA sequence: TGCGCCAGCAGCCAGGATCCCAGGGGCATGGGCGAAAAACTGTTTTTT.